One and the same sample provided the 30 T cell receptor beta chains below, sequenced in a study of blood T cell repertoires in COVID-19. Libraries were prepared by immunoSEQ multiplex PCR; TCRdb keeps only in-frame clonotypes and omits some of them. This table has 60,000 to 75,000 clones, approximately 87% appearing once. The sequenced material came from peripheral blood. These receptors came from a man in his sixties with acute or convalescent COVID-19.

The chain is built from TRBV5-1 and TRBJ1-5; possible D gene TRBD1, 6 bases. The V gene's germline CDR1 is SGHRS and CDR2 YFSETQ. CDR3 length: 15 amino acids. V was pared by 0 bases and J by 4 bases, with 11 bases between. CDR3 DNA sequence: TGCGCCAGCAGCTTGGATCGACAGGCTAATCAGCCCCAGCATTTT. Its translation is CASSLDRQANQPQHF.

The chain carries TRBV7-2 and TRBJ1-3, with D unclear. Germline CDR1 reads SGHTA; CDR2 reads FQGNSA. This CDR3 contains 17 residues. V lost 2 bases, J lost 0 bases, and 14 bases lay in between. In DNA, the CDR3 is TGTGCCAGCAGCTTAACCTTAGACCCAGGCTCTGGAAACACCATATATTTT. Its translation is CASSLTLDPGSGNTIYF.

The chain uses TRBV4-2 and TRBJ1-2, with D tentatively TRBD1 (6 bases). Germline CDR1 is LGHNA and CDR2 is YNFKEQ. This CDR3 is built from 15 residues. V lost 0 bases and J lost 4, with 12 bases in between. CDR3 in amino acids: CASSQDGTPSYGYTF. As DNA, the CDR3 is TGTGCCAGCAGCCAAGACGGGACACCGAGCTATGGCTACACCTTC.

Written as DNA, the CDR3 is TGTGCCAGCAGCTTAGGGACGGCAGGGGGGAAACTGTTTTTT. This codes for CASSLGTAGGKLFF. The chain is built from TRBV7-9 and TRBJ1-4, with 7 nucleotides matching TRBD1. Per the germline V gene, CDR1 is SEHNR and CDR2 is FQNEAQ (reference sequence). The V and J ends lost 1 base and 11 bases, in that order; junction bases with no gene match: 7. The CDR3 totals 14 residues.

The sample holds a few counts of this clone. The V call is TRBV30, the J call TRBJ1-5; 8 bases fit TRBD1. The trim removed 4 bases at V and 4 bases at J, leaving 3 bases unmatched. The CDR3 has 13 residues. In germline, CDR1 is GTSNPN, CDR2 SVGIG (reference sequence). The CDR3 DNA sequence: TGTGCCTGGAAAGGACAGGGAAATCAGCCCCAGCATTTT. Translating gives CAWKGQGNQPQHF.

The table lists this clone with a few counts. V is TRBV5-8 and J is TRBJ1-6, with D tentatively TRBD1 (5 bases). Germline lookup yields CDR1 SGHTS and CDR2 YDEGEE. Trimming took off 4 bases at V and 6 bases at J, with 11 bases between the two ends. CDR3 length: 14 residues. The CDR3 reads CASSRQRSNSPLHF. The CDR3 nucleotides are TGTGCCAGCAGCCGACAGAGAAGTAATTCACCCCTCCACTTT. Supplemented by reference TRBV5-8 and TRBJ1-6, the full variable domain reads EAGVTQSPTHLIKTRGQQATLRCSPISGHTSVYWYQQALGLGLQFLLWYDEGEERNRGNFPPRFSGRQFPNYSSELNVNALELEDSALYLCASSRQRSNSPLHFGNGTRLTVT.

V usage is TRBV18 and J usage is TRBJ1-3; D ambiguous. The CDR3 consists of 19 residues. Germline V lookup: CDR1 KGHSH, CDR2 LQKENI. V was shortened by 2 bases and J by 0 bases, with 20 bases between the two germline ends. Here the CDR3 reads CASSPGGTYLTLSGNTIYF. For the CDR3, the DNA is TGTGCCAGCTCACCAGGAGGTACTTATCTTACACTCTCTGGAAACACCATATATTTT.

V and J are TRBV6-6 and TRBJ1-1; D gene unclear. The CDR3 has 13 amino acids. V shed 1 base and J shed 3 bases, with 6 bases lying between them. CDR1 is MNHNY, CDR2 SVGAGI, per germline (reference sequence). Written as DNA, the CDR3 is TGTGCCAGCAGTTACTTTCGGGACACTGAAGCTTTCTTT. Its translation: CASSYFRDTEAFF.

This chain joins TRBV9 and TRBJ1-6; 10 bases are a match to TRBD1. The trim removed 2 bases at V and 7 bases at J, leaving 3 bases unmatched. The V gene's germline CDR1 is SGDLS and CDR2 YYNGEE. There are 15 residues in the CDR3. This CDR3 reads CASSVGQGKNSPLHF. The CDR3 bases are TGTGCCAGCAGCGTGGGACAGGGGAAAAATTCACCCCTCCACTTT.

For this clone: One junction end disagrees with the germline gene, perhaps due to a read error. V and J are TRBV2 and TRBJ2-5; 12 nucleotides align to TRBD1. This CDR3 comprises 16 residues. CDR1 is SNHLY and CDR2 is FYNNEI in the germline V gene. The CDR3 protein is CASCEGDRGREETQYF. The CDR3 bases are TGTGCCAGCTGTGAAGGGGACAGGGGGCGGGAAGAGACCCAGTACTTC.

The V and J genes are TRBV18 and TRBJ2-2; D is perhaps TRBD1 (6 bases). The CDR3 runs to 17 residues. CDR1 and CDR2 from the germline V gene are KGHSH and LQKENI. Deletions cut 3 bases from V and 1 base from J, with 15 bases between. The CDR3 region is CASSPLTGMGNTGELFF. The DNA of the CDR3 is TGTGCCAGCTCACCTCTGACAGGAATGGGGAACACCGGGGAGCTGTTTTTT.

The chain uses TRBV18 and TRBJ1-6; no definite D call. CDR1 is KGHSH and CDR2 is LQKENI in the germline V gene. The CDR3 has 14 residues. The germline V and J ends were trimmed by 4 bases and 8 bases, with 12 bases remaining between them. CDR3 sequence reads: CASSLSPRDSPLHF. The CDR3 coding sequence is TGTGCCAGCTCACTGAGTCCGAGAGATTCACCCCTCCACTTT.

The chain couples TRBV2 to TRBJ2-7, with 8 nucleotides matching TRBD1. Germline V lookup: CDR1 SNHLY, CDR2 FYNNEI. The CDR3 has 14 amino acids. The ends lost 6 bases at V and 1 base at J; junction bases unmatched: 5. This CDR3 reads CASSLGQGSYEQYF. Written as DNA, the CDR3 is TGTGCCAGCAGCCTCGGACAGGGATCCTACGAGCAGTACTTC.

The rearrangement links TRBV14 to TRBJ2-2; perhaps TRBD1 as D (7 bases). Per the germline V gene, CDR1 is SGHDN and CDR2 is FVKESK. The V end lost 2 bases, the J end lost 1 base, and 14 bases lay between the germline ends. The CDR3 is 17 amino acids. CDR3 loop: CASSQIQGGLNTGELFF. The CDR3 DNA reads TGTGCCAGCAGCCAAATCCAGGGGGGTTTGAACACCGGGGAGCTGTTTTTT. The complete variable domain, with remaining parts taken from reference TRBV14 and TRBJ2-2, reads EAGVTQFPSHSVIEKGQTVTLRCDPISGHDNLYWYRRVMGKEIKFLLHFVKESKQDESGMPNNRFLAERTGGTYSTLKVQPAELEDSGVYFCASSQIQGGLNTGELFFGEGSRLTVL.

The chain couples TRBV14 to TRBJ2-7; the match to TRBD2 covers 8 bases. V shed 3 bases, J shed 3 bases, and the junction held 1 base outside the gene matches. This CDR3 has 13 amino acids. Germline V gene lookup returns CDR1 SGHDN and CDR2 FVKESK. This CDR3 reads CASSQGLDYEQYF. The CDR3 nucleotides read TGTGCCAGCAGCCAGGGACTAGACTACGAGCAGTACTTC.

This sequence joins TRBV9 and TRBJ2-3; TRBD2 aligns across 12 bases. CDR3 size: 19 residues. Germline CDR1 and CDR2: SGDLS and YYNGEE. V lost 1 base and J lost 0; bases outside the gene matches: 9. This CDR3 is CASSVTTASGGASTDTQYF. The CDR3 nucleotides read TGTGCCAGCAGCGTAACGACTGCTAGCGGGGGGGCCAGCACAGATACGCAGTATTTT.

The V and J genes are TRBV18 and TRBJ2-5; D gene unclear. The germline V gene has CDR1 KGHSH and CDR2 LQKENI. The CDR3 runs 11 residues. Trimming cost V 4 bases and J 3 bases, with 3 bases left between them. In DNA form, the CDR3 reads TGTGCCAGCTCACGCGAAGAGACCCAGTACTTC. Amino acid sequence: CASSREETQYF.

The V and J genes are TRBV30 and TRBJ2-7, with a possible D match to TRBD1 (5 bases). Germline V gene sequence: CDR1 GTSNPN, CDR2 SVGIG (reference sequence). Trimming took off 3 bases at V and 5 bases at J, with 11 bases between the two ends. The CDR3 has 12 residues. The CDR3 nucleotides are TGTGCCTGGAGCAGGGTCTCGGACGAGCAGTACTTC. It encodes CAWSRVSDEQYF. Looking up the rest from reference TRBV30 and TRBJ2-7 gives the full variable domain: SQTIHQWPATLVQPVGSPLSLECTVEGTSNPNLYWYRQAAGRGLQLLFYSVGIGQISSEVPQNLSASRPQDRQFILSSKKLLLSDSGFYLCAWSRVSDEQYFGPGTRLTVT.

This clone was seen repeatedly, ten times or more. The chain is built from TRBV19 and TRBJ2-3; possible D gene TRBD1, 5 bases. V lost 10 bases to trimming and J lost 3 bases, with 20 bases between them. Per the germline V gene, CDR1 is LNHDA and CDR2 is SQIVND (reference sequence). CDR3 length: 15 amino acids. The CDR3 sequence is CATGLDSIQTDTQYF. In nucleotides, the CDR3 is TGTGCCACCGGCCTAGACAGCATCCAAACAGATACGCAGTATTTT.

V usage is TRBV7-2 and J usage is TRBJ1-3; D not resolved. Germline V gives CDR1 SGHTA, CDR2 FQGNSA. Deletions cut 6 bases from V and 4 bases from J, with 16 bases between. This CDR3 region has 15 residues. CDR3 residues: CASSNPTLSGNTIYF. The CDR3 coding sequence is TGTGCCAGCAGTAACCCCACTCTTTCGGGAAACACCATATATTTT.

This chain links TRBV5-6 with TRBJ2-5; TRBD2 might be the D (6 bases). The CDR3 is made up of 15 amino acids. The V end was cut by 4 bases, the J end by 5 bases, with 18 bases between. From germline, CDR1 is SGHDT and CDR2 YYEEEE. The CDR3 sequence is CASSRSELGRETQYF. CDR3 coding DNA: TGTGCCAGCAGCCGGTCCGAGCTGGGGAGGGAGACCCAGTACTTC.

By proportion, this clone is medium-sized (0.01 to 0.1%). The chain links TRBV10-3 to TRBJ1-3, with 7 bases matching TRBD1. The germline V gene has CDR1 ENHRY and CDR2 SYGVKD. This CDR3 contains 17 residues. V was clipped by 6 bases and J by 0 bases; unmatched bases: 11. This CDR3 is CAISSNRQGTSGNTIYF. The CDR3 nucleotides are TGTGCCATCAGCTCGAACCGACAGGGAACCTCTGGAAACACCATATATTTT.

The genes are TRBV21-1 and TRBJ1-6; the D call of TRBD1 is as the table states it, not checked on the DNA. TRBV21-1 is tagged as a pseudogene. The CDR3 has 14 residues. The CDR3 DNA reads as TGTGCCAGAAAGACAGCGATATATAATTCACCCCTCCACTTT. It encodes CARKTAIYNSPLHF.

V usage is TRBV19 and J usage is TRBJ2-2, with TRBD2 as a possible D gene (6 bases). V was pared by 6 bases and J by 7 bases, with 18 bases between. This CDR3 is built from 15 residues. CDR1 LNHDA and CDR2 SQIVND come from the germline V gene (reference sequence). The CDR3 nucleotides are TGTGCCAGTAGGGGATCTAGCGACTCGATCGGGGAGCTGTTTTTT. Protein product: CASRGSSDSIGELFF.

V and J are TRBV7-8 and TRBJ2-1; 10 bases agree with TRBD2. Germline trimming cut 4 bases from V and 6 bases from J; bases unmatched to any gene: 6. The CDR3 loop spans 15 amino acids. CDR1 and CDR2 (germline): SGHVS, FQNEAQ. For the CDR3, the DNA is TGTGCCAGCAGCTCCAGCGGGGGGGACCCCAATGAGCAGTTCTTC. The encoded protein is CASSSSGGDPNEQFF.

The chain links TRBV2 to TRBJ1-2; 7 bases map to TRBD1. The CDR3 has 14 amino acids. The germline gives CDR1 SNHLY, CDR2 FYNNEI. V lost 6 bases to trimming and J lost 4 bases; unmatched junction nucleotides: 8. The CDR3 loop is CASSETGTVYGYTF. Here the CDR3 DNA reads TGTGCCAGCAGCGAAACCGGGACAGTCTATGGCTACACCTTC.

The chain has TRBV7-2 and TRBJ2-1, with 12 bases fitting TRBD1. Germline trimming cut 4 bases from V and 9 bases from J; bases unmatched to any gene: 7. The CDR3 is made up of 15 amino acids. Per germline, CDR1 SGHTA and CDR2 FQGNSA. DNA of the CDR3: TGTGCCAGCAGCTACGGGACAGGGGGCCGTGGTGAGCAGTTCTTC. Residues: CASSYGTGGRGEQFF.

The chain joins TRBV15 to TRBJ2-1; D is unresolved. Germline V gene data show CDR1 as LNHNV and CDR2 as YYDKDF (reference sequence). V lost 3 bases and J 7 bases, leaving 22 bases between the germline ends. The length of the CDR3 is 17 residues. The CDR3 sequence is CATSSLFSGVPANEQFF. In DNA form, the CDR3 reads TGTGCCACCAGCAGCTTATTCTCCGGAGTACCCGCTAATGAGCAGTTCTTC.

This chain links TRBV18 with TRBJ1-5; D may be TRBD1 (5 bases). Trimming removed 0 bases at V and 6 bases at J, with 15 bases between. This CDR3 has 16 residues. The V gene's germline CDR1 is KGHSH and CDR2 LQKENI. The CDR3 region is CASSPPLRGSGQPQHF. As DNA, the CDR3 is TGTGCCAGCTCACCACCGCTAAGGGGCTCGGGTCAGCCCCAGCATTTT.

The rearrangement joins TRBV7-2 to TRBJ1-1; maybe TRBD1 (5 bases). The CDR3 totals 13 residues. The germline CDR1 and CDR2 sequences are SGHTA and FQGNSA. Trimming left V 5 bases short and J 10 bases short, with 17 bases between. CDR3 residues: CASSRLRPGGAFF. CDR3 nucleotides: TGTGCCAGCAGCCGCCTACGCCCGGGGGGAGCTTTCTTT.